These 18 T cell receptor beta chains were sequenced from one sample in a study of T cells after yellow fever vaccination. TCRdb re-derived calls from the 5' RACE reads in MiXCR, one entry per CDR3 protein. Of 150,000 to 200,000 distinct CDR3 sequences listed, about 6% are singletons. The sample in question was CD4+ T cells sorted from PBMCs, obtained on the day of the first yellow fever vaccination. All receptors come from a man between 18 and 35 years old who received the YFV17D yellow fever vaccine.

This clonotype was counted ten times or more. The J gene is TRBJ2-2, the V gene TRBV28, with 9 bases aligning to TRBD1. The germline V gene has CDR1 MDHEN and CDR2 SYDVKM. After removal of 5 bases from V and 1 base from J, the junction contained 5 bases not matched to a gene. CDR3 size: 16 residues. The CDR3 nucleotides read TGTGCCAGCAGTCCCCCGGGACAGGGGAACACCGGGGAGCTGTTTTTT. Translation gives CASSPPGQGNTGELFF. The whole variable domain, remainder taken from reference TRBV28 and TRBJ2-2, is DVKVTQSSRYLVKRTGEKVFLECVQDMDHENMFWYRQDPGLGLRLIYFSYDVKMKEKGDIPEGYSVSREKKERFSLILESASTNQTSMYLCASSPPGQGNTGELFFGEGSRLTVL.

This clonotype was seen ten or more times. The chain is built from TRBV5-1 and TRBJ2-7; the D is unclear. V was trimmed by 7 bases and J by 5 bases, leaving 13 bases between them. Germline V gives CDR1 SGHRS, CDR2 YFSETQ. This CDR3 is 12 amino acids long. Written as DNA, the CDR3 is TGCGCCAGCCTAAAGGATTTGCACGAGCAGTACTTC. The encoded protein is CASLKDLHEQYF.

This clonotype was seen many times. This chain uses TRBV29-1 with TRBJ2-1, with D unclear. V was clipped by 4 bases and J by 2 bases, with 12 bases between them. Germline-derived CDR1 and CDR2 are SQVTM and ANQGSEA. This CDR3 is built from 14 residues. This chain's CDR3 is CSVVRSGPYNEQFF. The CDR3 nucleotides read TGCAGCGTTGTTAGATCAGGTCCCTACAATGAGCAGTTCTTC.

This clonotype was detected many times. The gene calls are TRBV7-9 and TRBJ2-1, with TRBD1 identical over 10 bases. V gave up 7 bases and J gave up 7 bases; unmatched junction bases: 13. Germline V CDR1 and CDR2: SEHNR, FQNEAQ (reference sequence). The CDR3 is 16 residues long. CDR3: CASNPRGGQGFNEQFF. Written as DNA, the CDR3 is TGTGCCAGCAACCCTCGAGGGGGACAGGGGTTTAATGAGCAGTTCTTC.

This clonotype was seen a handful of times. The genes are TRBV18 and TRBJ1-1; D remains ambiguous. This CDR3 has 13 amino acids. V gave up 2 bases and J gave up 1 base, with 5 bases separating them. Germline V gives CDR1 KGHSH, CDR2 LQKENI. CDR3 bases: TGTGCCAGCTCACCATCGGCGAACACTGAAGCTTTCTTT. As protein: CASSPSANTEAFF.

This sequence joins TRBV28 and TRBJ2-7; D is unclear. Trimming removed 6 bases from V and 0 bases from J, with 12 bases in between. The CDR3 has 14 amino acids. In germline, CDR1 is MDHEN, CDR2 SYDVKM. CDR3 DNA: TGTGCCAGCAGAACCGACATTTACTCCTACGAGCAGTACGTC. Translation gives CASRTDIYSYEQYV.

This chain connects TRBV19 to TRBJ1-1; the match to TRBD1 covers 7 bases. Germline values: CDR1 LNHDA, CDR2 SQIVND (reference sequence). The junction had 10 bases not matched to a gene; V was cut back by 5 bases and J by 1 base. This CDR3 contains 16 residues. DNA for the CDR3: TGTGCCAGTAGTCCAACCCGGACAGGCGGGAACACTGAAGCTTTCTTT. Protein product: CASSPTRTGGNTEAFF.

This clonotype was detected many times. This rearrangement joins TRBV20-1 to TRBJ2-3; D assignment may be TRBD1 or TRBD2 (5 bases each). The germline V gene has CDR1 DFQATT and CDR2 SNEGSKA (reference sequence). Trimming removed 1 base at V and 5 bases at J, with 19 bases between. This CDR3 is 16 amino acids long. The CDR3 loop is CSARGGYLAVGDTQYF. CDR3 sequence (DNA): TGCAGTGCTAGAGGGGGGTATCTGGCGGTCGGAGATACGCAGTATTTT.

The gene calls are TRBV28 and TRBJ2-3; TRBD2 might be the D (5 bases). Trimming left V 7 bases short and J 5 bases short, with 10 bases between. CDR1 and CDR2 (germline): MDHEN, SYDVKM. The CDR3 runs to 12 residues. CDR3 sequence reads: CASTSSGDTQYF. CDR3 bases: TGTGCCAGCACTTCAAGCGGAGATACGCAGTATTTT.

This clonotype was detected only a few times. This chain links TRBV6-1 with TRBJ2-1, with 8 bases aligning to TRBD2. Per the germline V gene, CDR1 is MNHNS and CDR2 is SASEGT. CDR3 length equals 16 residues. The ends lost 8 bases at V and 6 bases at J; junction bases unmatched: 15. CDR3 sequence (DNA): TGTGCCAGCGTGAAGGCGGGGGGCCGGGGTTTCAATGAGCAGTTCTTC. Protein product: CASVKAGGRGFNEQFF.

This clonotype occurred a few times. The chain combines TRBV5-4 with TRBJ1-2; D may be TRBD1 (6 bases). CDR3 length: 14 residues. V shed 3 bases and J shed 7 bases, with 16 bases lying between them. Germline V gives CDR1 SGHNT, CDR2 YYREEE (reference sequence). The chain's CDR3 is CASSSTTGGGGYTF. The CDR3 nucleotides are TGTGCCAGCAGCTCTACGACAGGAGGGGGTGGCTACACCTTC.

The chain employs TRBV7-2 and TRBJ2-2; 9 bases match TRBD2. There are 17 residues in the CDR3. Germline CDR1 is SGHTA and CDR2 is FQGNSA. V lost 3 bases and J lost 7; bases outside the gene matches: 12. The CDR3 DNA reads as TGTGCCAGCAGCTTTAGGACGCGGGGGGGTAGCGGCGGGGAGCTGTTTTTT. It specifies CASSFRTRGGSGGELFF.

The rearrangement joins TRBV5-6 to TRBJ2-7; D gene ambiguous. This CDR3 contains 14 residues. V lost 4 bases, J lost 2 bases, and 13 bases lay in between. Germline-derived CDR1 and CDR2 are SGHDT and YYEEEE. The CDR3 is CASSPVGRTYEQYF. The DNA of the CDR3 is TGTGCCAGCAGCCCTGTAGGCAGGACCTACGAGCAGTACTTC.

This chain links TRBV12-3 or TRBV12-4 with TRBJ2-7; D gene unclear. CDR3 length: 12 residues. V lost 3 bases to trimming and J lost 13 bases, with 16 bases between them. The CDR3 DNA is TGTGCCAGCAGTTTTATGACGAGGTTACCATACTTC. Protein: CASSFMTRLPYF.

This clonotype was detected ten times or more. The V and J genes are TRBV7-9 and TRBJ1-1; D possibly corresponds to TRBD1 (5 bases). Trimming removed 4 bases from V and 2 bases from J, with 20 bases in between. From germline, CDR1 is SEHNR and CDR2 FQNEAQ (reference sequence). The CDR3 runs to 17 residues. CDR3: CASSSDETGTHNTEAFF. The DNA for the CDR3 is TGTGCCAGCAGCTCAGATGAGACCGGGACTCATAACACTGAAGCTTTCTTT.

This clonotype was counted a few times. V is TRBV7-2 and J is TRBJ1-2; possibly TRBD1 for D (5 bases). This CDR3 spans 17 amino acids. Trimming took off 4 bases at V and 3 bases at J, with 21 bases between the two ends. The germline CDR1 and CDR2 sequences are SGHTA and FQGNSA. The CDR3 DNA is TGTGCCAGCAGCTCCCGTCGGCCCTCTGGGACGGACTATGGCTACACCTTC. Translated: CASSSRRPSGTDYGYTF. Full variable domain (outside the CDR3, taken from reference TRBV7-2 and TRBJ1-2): GAGVSQSPSNKVTEKGKDVELRCDPISGHTALYWYRQSLGQGLEFLIYFQGNSAPDKSGLPSDRFSAERTGGSVSTLTIQRTQQEDSAVYLCASSSRRPSGTDYGYTFGSGTRLTVV.

The CDR3 DNA sequence: TGTGCCAGCAGCCAACAGAACACCGGGGAGCTGTTTTTT. Amino acids: CASSQQNTGELFF. The gene calls are TRBV7-8 and TRBJ2-2; D ambiguous. V dropped 5 bases and J dropped 1 base, with 5 bases sitting between them. The CDR3 loop spans 13 amino acids. Germline CDR1 reads SGHVS; CDR2 reads FQNEAQ.

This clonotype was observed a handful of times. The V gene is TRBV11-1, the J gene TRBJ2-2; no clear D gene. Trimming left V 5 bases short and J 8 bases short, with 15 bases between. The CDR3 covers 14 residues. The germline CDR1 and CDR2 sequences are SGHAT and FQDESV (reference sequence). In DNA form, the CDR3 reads TGTGCCAGCAGCCCCTCGGTGGTCTTTGGGGAGCTGTTTTTT. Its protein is CASSPSVVFGELFF.